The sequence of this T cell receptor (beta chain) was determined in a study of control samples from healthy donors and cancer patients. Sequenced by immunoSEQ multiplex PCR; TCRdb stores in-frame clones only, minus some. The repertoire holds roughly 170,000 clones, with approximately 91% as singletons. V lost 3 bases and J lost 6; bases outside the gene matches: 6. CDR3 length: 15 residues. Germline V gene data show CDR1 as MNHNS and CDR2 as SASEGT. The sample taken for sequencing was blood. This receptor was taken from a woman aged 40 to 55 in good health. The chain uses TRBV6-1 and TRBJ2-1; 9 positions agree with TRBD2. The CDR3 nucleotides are TGTGCCAGCAGTGAGTGGCGGGGGGGCGGCAATGAGCAGTTCTTC. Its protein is CASSEWRGGGNEQFF.